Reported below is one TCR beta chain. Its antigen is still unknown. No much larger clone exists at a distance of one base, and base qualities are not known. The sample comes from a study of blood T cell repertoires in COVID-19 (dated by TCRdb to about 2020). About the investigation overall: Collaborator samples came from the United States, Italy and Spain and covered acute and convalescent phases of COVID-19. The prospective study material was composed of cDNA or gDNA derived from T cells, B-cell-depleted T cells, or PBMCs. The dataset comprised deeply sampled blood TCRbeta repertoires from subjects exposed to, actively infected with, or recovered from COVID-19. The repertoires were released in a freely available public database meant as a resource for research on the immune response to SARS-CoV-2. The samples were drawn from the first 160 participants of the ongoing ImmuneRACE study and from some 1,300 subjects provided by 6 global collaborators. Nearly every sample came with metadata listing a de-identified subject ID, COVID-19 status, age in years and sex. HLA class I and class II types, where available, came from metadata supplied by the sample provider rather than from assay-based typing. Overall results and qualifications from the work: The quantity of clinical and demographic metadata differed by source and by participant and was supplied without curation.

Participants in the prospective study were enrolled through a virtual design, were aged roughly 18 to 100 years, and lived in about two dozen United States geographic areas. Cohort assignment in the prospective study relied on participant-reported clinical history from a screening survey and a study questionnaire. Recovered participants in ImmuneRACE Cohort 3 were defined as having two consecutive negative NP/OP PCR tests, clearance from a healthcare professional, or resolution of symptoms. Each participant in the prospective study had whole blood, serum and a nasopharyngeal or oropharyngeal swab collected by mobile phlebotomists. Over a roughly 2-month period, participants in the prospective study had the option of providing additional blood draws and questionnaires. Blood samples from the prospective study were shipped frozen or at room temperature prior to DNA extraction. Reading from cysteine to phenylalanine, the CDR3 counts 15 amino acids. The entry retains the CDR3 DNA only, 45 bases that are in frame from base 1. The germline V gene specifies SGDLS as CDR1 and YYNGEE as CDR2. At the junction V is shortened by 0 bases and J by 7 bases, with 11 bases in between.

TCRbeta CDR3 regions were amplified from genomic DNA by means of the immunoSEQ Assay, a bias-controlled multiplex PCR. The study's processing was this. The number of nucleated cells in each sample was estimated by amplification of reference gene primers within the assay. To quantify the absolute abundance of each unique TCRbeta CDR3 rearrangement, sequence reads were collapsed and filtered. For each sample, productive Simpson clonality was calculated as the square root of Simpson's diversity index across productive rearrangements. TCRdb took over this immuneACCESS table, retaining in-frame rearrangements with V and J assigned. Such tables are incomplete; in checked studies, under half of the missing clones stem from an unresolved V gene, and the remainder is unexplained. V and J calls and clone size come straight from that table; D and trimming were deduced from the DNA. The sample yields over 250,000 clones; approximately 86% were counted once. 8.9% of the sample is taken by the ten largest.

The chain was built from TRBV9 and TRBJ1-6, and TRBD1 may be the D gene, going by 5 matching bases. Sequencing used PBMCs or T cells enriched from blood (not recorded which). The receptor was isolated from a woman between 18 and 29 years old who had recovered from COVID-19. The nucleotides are TGTGCCAGCAGCGTAGAGGAGACAGAGAATTCACCCCTCCACTTT. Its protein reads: CASSVEETENSPLHF.